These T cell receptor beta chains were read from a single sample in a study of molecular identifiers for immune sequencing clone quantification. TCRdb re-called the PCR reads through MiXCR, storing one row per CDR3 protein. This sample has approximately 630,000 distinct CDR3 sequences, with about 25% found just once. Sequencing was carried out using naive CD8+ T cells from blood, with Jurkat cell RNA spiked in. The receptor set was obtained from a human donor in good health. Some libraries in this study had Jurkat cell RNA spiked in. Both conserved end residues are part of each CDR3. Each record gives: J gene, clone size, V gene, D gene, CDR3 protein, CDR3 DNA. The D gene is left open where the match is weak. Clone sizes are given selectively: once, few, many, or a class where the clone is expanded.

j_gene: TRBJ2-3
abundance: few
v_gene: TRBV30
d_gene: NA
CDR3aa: CAWSEGGGGLTDTQYF
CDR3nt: TGTGCCTGGAGCGAAGGGGGCGGGGGGCTCACAGATACGCAGTATTTT

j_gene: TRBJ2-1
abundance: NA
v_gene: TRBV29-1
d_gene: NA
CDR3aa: CSVAFGGLREDNEQFF
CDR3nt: TGCAGCGTTGCGTTTGGGGGACTGCGTGAGGACAATGAGCAGTTCTTC

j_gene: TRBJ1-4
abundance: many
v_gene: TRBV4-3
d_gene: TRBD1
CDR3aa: CASSQGTATNEKLFF
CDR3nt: TGCGCCAGCAGCCAGGGGACAGCAACTAATGAAAAACTGTTTTTT

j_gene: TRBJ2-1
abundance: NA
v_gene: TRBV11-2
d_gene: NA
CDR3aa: CASSLDPGYEQFF
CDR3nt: TGTGCCAGCAGCTTAGATCCTGGCTATGAGCAGTTCTTC

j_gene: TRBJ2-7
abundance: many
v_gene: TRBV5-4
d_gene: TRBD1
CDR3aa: CASSFGTGGREQYF
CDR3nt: TGTGCCAGCAGCTTCGGGACAGGGGGGCGCGAGCAGTACTTC

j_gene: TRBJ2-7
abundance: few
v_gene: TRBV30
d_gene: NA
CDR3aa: CAWSVHSATYEQYF
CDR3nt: TGTGCCTGGAGTGTACATAGCGCGACTTACGAGCAGTACTTC

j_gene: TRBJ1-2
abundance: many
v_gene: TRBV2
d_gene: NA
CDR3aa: CASSEAGQVKVGYTF
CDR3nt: TGTGCCAGCAGTGAAGCGGGCCAGGTCAAAGTTGGCTACACCTTC

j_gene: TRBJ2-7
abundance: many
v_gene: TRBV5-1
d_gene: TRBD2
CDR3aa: CASSLAAGFEQYF
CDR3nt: TGCGCCAGCAGCTTGGCAGCGGGATTCGAGCAGTACTTC

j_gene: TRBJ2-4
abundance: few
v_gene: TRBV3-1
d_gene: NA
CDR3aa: CAISPNDKNIQYF
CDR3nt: TGTGCCATTTCTCCGAATGACAAAAACATTCAGTACTTC

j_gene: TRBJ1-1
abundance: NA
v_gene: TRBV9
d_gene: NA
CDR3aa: CASSVTWGATEAFF
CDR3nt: TGTGCCAGCAGCGTGACTTGGGGGGCCACTGAAGCTTTCTTT

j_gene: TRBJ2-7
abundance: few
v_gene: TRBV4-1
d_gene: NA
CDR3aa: CASSQDPGRAYEQYF
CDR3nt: TGCGCCAGCAGCCAAGATCCAGGCAGGGCCTACGAGCAGTACTTC

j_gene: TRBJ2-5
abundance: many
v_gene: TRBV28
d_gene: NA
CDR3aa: CASRPDGSKETQYF
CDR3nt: TGTGCCAGCAGACCCGACGGTTCCAAAGAGACCCAGTACTTC

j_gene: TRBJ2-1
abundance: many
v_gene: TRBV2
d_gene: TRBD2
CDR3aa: CASSTTSVSYNEQFF
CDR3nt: TGTGCCAGCAGTACTACTAGCGTCTCCTACAATGAGCAGTTCTTC

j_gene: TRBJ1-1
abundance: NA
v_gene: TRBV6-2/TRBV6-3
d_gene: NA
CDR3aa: CASSRFQNTEAFF
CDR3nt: TGTGCCAGCAGTCGATTCCAAAACACTGAAGCTTTCTTT

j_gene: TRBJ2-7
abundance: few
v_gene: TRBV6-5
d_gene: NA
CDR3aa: CASSYGGNSYEQYF
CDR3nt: TGTGCCAGCAGTTACGGCGGGAACTCCTACGAGCAGTACTTC

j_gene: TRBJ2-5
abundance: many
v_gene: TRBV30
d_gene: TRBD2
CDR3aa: CAWLAGGTQYF
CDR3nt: TGTGCCTGGCTAGCGGGAGGGACCCAGTACTTC

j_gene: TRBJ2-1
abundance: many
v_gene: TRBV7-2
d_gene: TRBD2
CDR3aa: CASSLVPLGTSVMDEQFF
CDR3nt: TGTGCCAGCAGCTTAGTTCCCCTCGGGACTAGTGTTATGGATGAGCAGTTCTTC

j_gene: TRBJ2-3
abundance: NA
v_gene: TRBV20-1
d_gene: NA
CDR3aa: CSARENRFRFLTDTQYF
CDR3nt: TGCAGTGCTAGAGAAAACAGGTTCCGCTTCCTCACAGATACGCAGTATTTT

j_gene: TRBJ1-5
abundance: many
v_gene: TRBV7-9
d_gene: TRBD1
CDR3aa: CASSLGGQGGNQPQHF
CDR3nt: TGTGCCAGCAGCTTAGGCGGACAGGGTGGCAATCAGCCCCAGCATTTT

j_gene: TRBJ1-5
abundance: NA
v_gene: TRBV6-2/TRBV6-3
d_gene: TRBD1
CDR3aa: CASSPTDREGDQPQHF
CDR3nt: TGTGCCAGCAGCCCGACGGACAGGGAGGGGGATCAGCCCCAGCATTTT

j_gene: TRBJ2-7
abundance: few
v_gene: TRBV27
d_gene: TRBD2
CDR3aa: CASSFSGAGHYEQYF
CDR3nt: TGTGCCAGCAGTTTCTCGGGAGCGGGGCACTACGAGCAGTACTTC

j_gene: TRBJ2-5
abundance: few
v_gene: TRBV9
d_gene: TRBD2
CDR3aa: CASSVDSASGVQETQYF
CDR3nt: TGTGCCAGCAGCGTAGATTCGGCTAGCGGAGTCCAAGAGACCCAGTACTTC

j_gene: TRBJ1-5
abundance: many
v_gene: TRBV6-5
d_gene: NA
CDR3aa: CASSYGQGIQPQHF
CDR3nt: TGTGCCAGCAGTTACGGGCAGGGAATACAGCCCCAGCATTTT

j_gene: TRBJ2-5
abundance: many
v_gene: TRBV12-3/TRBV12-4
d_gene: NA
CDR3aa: CASSPGDGVIQETQYF
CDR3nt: TGTGCCAGCAGCCCGGGGGACGGGGTGATACAAGAGACCCAGTACTTC

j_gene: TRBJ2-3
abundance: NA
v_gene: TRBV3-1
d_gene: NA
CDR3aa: CASSQALDRAQYF
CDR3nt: TGTGCCAGCAGCCAAGCTCTAGATAGGGCGCAGTATTTT

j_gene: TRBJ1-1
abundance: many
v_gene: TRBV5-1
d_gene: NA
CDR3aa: CASSWGLGEPEAFF
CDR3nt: TGCGCCAGCAGCTGGGGATTAGGCGAGCCTGAAGCTTTCTTT

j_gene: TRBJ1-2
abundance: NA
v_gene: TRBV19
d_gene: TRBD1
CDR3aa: CASSIRWGQETLTNYGYTF
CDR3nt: TGTGCCAGTAGTATTCGTTGGGGACAGGAAACACTAACGAACTATGGCTACACCTTC

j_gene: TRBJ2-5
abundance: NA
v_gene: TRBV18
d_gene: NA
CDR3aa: CASSPPNAAHETQYF
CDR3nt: TGTGCCAGCTCACCCCCAAACGCGGCCCATGAGACCCAGTACTTC

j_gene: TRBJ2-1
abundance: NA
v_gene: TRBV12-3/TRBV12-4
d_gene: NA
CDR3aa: CASTRMGVAYNEQFF
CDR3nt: TGTGCCAGCACCCGGATGGGTGTAGCCTACAATGAGCAGTTCTTC

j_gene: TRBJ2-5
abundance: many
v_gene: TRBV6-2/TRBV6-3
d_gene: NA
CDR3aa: CASSETALYQETQYF
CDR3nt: TGTGCCAGCAGTGAGACAGCACTCTACCAAGAGACCCAGTACTTC

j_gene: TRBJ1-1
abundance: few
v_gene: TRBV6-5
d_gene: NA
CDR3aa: CASSYSRTGEAFF
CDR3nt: TGTGCCAGCAGTTACTCAAGGACGGGTGAAGCTTTCTTT

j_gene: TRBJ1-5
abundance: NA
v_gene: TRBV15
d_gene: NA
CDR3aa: CATSRGIHNSEPQHF
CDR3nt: TGTGCCACCAGCAGGGGAATTCATAATTCGGAGCCCCAGCATTTT

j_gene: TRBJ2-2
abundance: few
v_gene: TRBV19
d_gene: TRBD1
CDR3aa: CARAGTGDDTGELFF
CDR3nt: TGTGCCAGAGCCGGGACAGGGGATGACACCGGGGAGCTGTTTTTT

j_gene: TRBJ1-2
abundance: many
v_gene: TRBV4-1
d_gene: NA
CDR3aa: CASSQVGVTGYYGYTF
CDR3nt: TGCGCCAGCAGCCAAGTAGGGGTAACAGGTTACTATGGCTACACCTTC

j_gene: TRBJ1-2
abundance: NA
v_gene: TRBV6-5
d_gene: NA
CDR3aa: CASSYILGGGCTF
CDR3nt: TGTGCCAGCAGTTACATTCTGGGGGGGGGCTGCACCTTC

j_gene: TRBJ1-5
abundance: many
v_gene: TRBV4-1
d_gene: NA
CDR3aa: CASSIDTSNQPQHF
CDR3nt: TGCGCCAGCAGCATTGACACGTCCAATCAGCCCCAGCATTTT

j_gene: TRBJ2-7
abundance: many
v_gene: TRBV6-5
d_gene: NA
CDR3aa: CASTETLSSYEQYF
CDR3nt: TGTGCCAGCACCGAGACACTGAGCTCCTACGAGCAGTACTTC

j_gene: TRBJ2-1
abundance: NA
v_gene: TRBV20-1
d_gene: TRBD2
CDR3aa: CSATGTSDVYNEQFF
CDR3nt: TGCAGTGCTACCGGGACTAGCGACGTCTACAATGAGCAGTTCTTC

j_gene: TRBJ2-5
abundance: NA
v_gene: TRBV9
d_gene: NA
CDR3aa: CASGVGGELGTQYF
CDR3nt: TGTGCCAGCGGCGTCGGGGGAGAGTTGGGGACCCAGTACTTC

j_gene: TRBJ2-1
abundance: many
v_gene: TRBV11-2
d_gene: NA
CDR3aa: CASSHPGAGVHEQFF
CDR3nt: TGTGCCAGCAGCCATCCCGGGGCAGGGGTTCATGAGCAGTTCTTC

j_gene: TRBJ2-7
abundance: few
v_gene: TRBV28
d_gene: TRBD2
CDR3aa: CASSPPGLGYSYEQYF
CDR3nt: TGTGCCAGCAGTCCTCCGGGACTAGGGTATTCCTACGAGCAGTACTTC

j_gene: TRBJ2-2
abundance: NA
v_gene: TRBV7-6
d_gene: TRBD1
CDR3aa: CASSRGTGPDTGELFF
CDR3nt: TGTGCCAGCAGCAGGGGGACAGGGCCCGACACCGGGGAGCTGTTTTTT

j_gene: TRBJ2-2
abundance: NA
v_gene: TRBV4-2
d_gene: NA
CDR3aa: CASSQVTPLNTGELFF
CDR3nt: TGTGCCAGCAGCCAAGTAACCCCTCTTAACACCGGGGAGCTGTTTTTT

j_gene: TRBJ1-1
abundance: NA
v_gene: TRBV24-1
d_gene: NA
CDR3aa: CATEEGSGEAFF
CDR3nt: TGTGCCACCGAGGAGGGGTCGGGTGAAGCTTTCTTT

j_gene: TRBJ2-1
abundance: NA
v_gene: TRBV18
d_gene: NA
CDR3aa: CASSLIEGVGDEQFF
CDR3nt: TGTGCCAGCTCACTGATCGAGGGGGTCGGAGATGAGCAGTTCTTC

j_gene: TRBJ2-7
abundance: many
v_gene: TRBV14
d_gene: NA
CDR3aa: CASSQGGAPYEQYF
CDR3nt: TGTGCCAGCAGCCAAGGTGGGGCCCCCTACGAGCAGTACTTC

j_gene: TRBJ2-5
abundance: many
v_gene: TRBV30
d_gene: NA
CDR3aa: CAWGGFDETQYF
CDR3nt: TGTGCCTGGGGGGGGTTTGACGAGACCCAGTACTTC

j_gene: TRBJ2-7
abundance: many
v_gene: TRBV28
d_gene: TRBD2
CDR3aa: CASSYGTSGSYEQYF
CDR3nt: TGTGCCAGCAGTTACGGGACTAGCGGATCTTACGAGCAGTACTTC

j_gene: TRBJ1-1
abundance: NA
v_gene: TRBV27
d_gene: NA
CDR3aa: CASSLYPRGEAFF
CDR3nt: TGTGCCAGCAGTTTATATCCCAGGGGTGAAGCTTTCTTT

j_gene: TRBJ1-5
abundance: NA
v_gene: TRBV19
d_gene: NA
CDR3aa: CASKSPGDNQPQHF
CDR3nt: TGTGCCAGTAAATCGCCAGGGGACAATCAGCCCCAGCATTTT

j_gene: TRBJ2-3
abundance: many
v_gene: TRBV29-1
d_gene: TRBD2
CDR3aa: CSVDIAGSPDTQYF
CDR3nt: TGCAGCGTTGATATAGCGGGATCCCCAGATACGCAGTATTTT

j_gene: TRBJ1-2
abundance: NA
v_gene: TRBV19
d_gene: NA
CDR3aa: CASSTDRESWNYGYTF
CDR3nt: TGTGCCAGTAGTACAGACAGAGAGTCATGGAACTATGGCTACACCTTC

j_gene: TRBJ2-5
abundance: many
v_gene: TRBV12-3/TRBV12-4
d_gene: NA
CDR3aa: CASSSPGLAIETQYF
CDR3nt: TGTGCCAGCAGCTCCCCCGGGCTAGCGATCGAGACCCAGTACTTC